Here is one T cell receptor (beta chain) with its context. What it recognizes is unknown. Profiling relied on immunoSEQ multiplex PCR, and the TCRdb table lists in-frame clones only, not all of them. The repertoire has about 10,000 clones, 65% of them found once; the top ten carry around 0.58%. This CDR3 region has 15 residues. The V and J ends lost 3 bases and 1 base, in that order; junction bases with no gene match: 2. CDR1 is KGHSH, CDR2 LQKENI, per germline. Sorted subsets were CFSE-labeled and cultured approximately 5 days with allogeneic dendritic cells. CD4+ or CD8+ T cells were sorted as naive CD45RA+ or memory CD45RO+. The data stem from a study of regulatory dendritic cells for organ transplantation. The overall study: LPS was added to dendritic cell cultures on day 6. Study-level results: Regulatory dendritic cells appeared to expand memory CD8+ clones less than mature ones.

This sequence was found in a human donor in good health. This chain links TRBV18 with TRBJ2-3, with TRBD1 identical over 9 bases. Sequenced input: naive CD4+ T cells from blood cultured with dendritic cells. Subset defined: CD45RA+ naive T cells. The CDR3 here is CASSPGQGGTDTQYF. CDR3 bases: TGTGCCAGCTCACCGGGACAGGGAGGCACAGATACGCAGTATTTT.